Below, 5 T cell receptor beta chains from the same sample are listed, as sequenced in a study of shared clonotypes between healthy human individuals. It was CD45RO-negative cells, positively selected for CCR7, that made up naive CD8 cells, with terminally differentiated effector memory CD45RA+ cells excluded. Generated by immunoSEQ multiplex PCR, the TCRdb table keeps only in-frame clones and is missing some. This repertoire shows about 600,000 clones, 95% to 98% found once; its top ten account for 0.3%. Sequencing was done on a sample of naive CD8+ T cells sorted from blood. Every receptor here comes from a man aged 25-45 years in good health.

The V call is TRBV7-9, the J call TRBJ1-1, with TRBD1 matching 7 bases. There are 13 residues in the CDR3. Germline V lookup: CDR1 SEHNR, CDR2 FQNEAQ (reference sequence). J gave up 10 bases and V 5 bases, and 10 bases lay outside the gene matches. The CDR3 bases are TGTGCCAGCAGCCCCCCCCAGGGGGTTGTAGCTTTCTTT. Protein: CASSPPQGVVAFF.

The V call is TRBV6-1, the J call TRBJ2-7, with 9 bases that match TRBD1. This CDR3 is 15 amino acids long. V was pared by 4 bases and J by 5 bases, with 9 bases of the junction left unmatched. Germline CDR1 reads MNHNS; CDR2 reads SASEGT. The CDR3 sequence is CASSALGTGRDEQYF. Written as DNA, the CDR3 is TGTGCCAGCAGTGCTCTGGGGACAGGGAGGGACGAGCAGTACTTC.

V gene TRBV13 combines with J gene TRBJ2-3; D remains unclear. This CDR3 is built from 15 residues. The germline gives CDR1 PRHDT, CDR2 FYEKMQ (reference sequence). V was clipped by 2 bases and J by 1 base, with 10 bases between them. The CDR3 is CASSLTLAGTDTQYF. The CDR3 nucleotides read TGTGCCAGCAGCTTAACCCTCGCTGGCACAGATACGCAGTATTTT.

The CDR3 DNA reads TGTGCCAGTAGCCTTACAGGGAACGAGCAGTACTTC. Translating gives CASSLTGNEQYF. The chain uses TRBV19 and TRBJ2-7; a possible D gene is TRBD1 (6 bases). V was trimmed by 6 bases and J by 5 bases, leaving 11 bases between them. Germline V gene data show CDR1 as LNHDA and CDR2 as SQIVND (reference sequence). The CDR3 runs 12 residues.

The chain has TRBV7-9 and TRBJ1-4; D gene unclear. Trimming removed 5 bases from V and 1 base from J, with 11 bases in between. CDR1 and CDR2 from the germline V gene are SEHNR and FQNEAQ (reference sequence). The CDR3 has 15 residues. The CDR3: CASSPPVGTNEKLFF. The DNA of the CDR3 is TGTGCCAGCAGCCCACCAGTCGGAACTAATGAAAAACTGTTTTTT.